This T cell receptor (beta chain) emerged from a study of early T cells in non-severe SARS-CoV-2 infection. The CDR3 consists of 14 residues. CDR1 is MDHEN and CDR2 is SYDVKM in the germline V gene. V lost 2 bases and J lost 4, with 11 bases in between. One entry per CDR3 protein results from TCRdb running MiXCR on the 5' RACE reads. The top ten clones hold more than 6.5% of a sample with fewer than 110,000 distinct CDR3 sequences, approximately 10% of them seen once. V usage is TRBV28 and J usage is TRBJ1-2; D might be TRBD1 (5 bases). The clonotype comes from an adult who was a healthcare worker with PCR-confirmed SARS-CoV-2 infection or an uninfected control (not recorded which). Sequencing was done on a sample of whole blood. The CDR3 reads CASSLETEIYGYTF. The CDR3 DNA is TGTGCCAGCAGTTTAGAGACAGAGATCTATGGCTACACCTTC.